This record covers a single T cell receptor beta chain. Terminally differentiated effector memory CD45RA+ cells were left out of the naive CD8 fraction, which was CD45RO-negative and positively selected for CCR7. Sequencing was performed with immunoSEQ multiplex PCR; in TCRdb, only in-frame clones are kept and a portion is missing. In the table there are under 850,000 clones, more than 85% of which are singletons. Germline CDR1 reads MDHEN; CDR2 reads SYDVKM. The V and J ends lost 2 bases and 0 bases respectively, with 10 bases between them. The CDR3 runs to 16 residues. The entry originates in a study of shared clonotypes between healthy human individuals.

The sample taken for sequencing was naive CD8+ T cells sorted from blood. This chain links TRBV28 with TRBJ1-4; D is unclear. This sequence was found in a man younger than 40 in good health. The CDR3 region has the DNA TGTGCCAGCAGTTTAGATATGGGGTCAACTAATGAAAAACTGTTTTTT. This sequence encodes CASSLDMGSTNEKLFF.